The source of this T cell receptor beta chain is a study of T-cell memory formation after mild COVID-19. As to this clonotype: Its antigen is not identified.

TCRalpha and TCRbeta libraries used 5'RACE with constant-segment primers and UMIs. TCRdb processed the 5' RACE reads anew with MiXCR; each CDR3 protein has one entry. The table lists hundreds of thousands of distinct CDR3 sequences, approximately 21% of them singletons, with approximately 8.4% in the top ten. Study-wide results and limits: Contracting CD4+ clones were located mainly in CM and EM, and CD8+ clones in EMRA. Clones contracting over day 15 to 85 were CD4/CD8 balanced, with later expanders leaning CD4+. Day 37-peaking second-wave clones had unconfirmed SARS-CoV-2 specificity.

Germline CDR1 reads MGHDK; CDR2 reads SYGVNS. The CDR3 sequence is 16 residues long. V trimming: 4 bases; J trimming: 6 bases; junction bases outside the gene matches: 10. This sequence was found in an adult woman who had mild COVID-19 (a few samples of this study predate the infection). Cell type and time point are not known. Sequenced input: PBMCs or a T cell subset sorted from them (not recorded which). The chain uses TRBV25-1 and TRBJ1-5, with 9 bases matching TRBD1. CDR3 sequence (DNA): TGTGCCAGCAGTGCCGCGGACAGGGGAGCTCTTCAGCCCCAGCATTTT. Translation: CASSAADRGALQPQHF.